Listed below are T cell receptor beta chains from one sample, sequenced in a study of T cell repertoires in cytomegalovirus infection. TCRdb analysed the reads with MiXCR anew, one entry per CDR3 protein. The sample records about 920,000 distinct CDR3 sequences, roughly a third being singletons. Antigens of these TCRs are unknown. The source material was cultured CD8+ T cells from PBMCs, sampled from culture after CMV antigen stimulation. The receptor set was obtained from a human donor in good health (CMV status not recorded). Some clones in this sample may be carry-over from other donors' samples. The CDR3 runs from the conserved cysteine through the conserved F or W. The D gene is left open where the match is weak. A clone size is listed for some rows: how often the clone was seen (once, few, many), or a class if it is expanded.

TRBV7-8,many,TRBJ2-1,-,CASRVVAGSYNEQFF,TGTGCCAGCAGGGTCGTCGCGGGGTCCTACAATGAGCAGTTCTTC
TRBV6-5,few,TRBJ1-2,TRBD1,CASSYEKGAALGYTF,TGTGCCAGCAGTTACGAGAAGGGGGCGGCTCTGGGCTACACCTTC
TRBV15,-,TRBJ1-5,-,CATSREGQAMRVLPQHF,TGTGCCACCAGCAGAGAGGGGCAGGCGATGCGGGTATTGCCCCAGCATTTT
TRBV27,-,TRBJ2-7,-,CASSLRAGITEQYF,TGTGCCAGCAGTTTACGGGCAGGGATCACCGAGCAGTACTTC
TRBV7-6,many,TRBJ1-2,-,CASRDQDGYTF,TGTGCCAGCAGGGACCAAGATGGCTACACCTTC
TRBV25-1,few,TRBJ2-3,-,CASSEYHVTDTQYF,TGTGCCAGCAGTGAATATCACGTAACAGATACGCAGTATTTT
TRBV7-8,few,TRBJ1-1,-,CASSLEGGAEAFF,TGTGCCAGCAGCTTAGAGGGGGGCGCTGAAGCTTTCTTT
TRBV14,-,TRBJ2-5,-,CASSQDLEGQETQYF,TGTGCCAGCAGCCAAGATCTTGAAGGTCAAGAGACCCAGTACTTC
TRBV7-9,-,TRBJ2-5,-,CASSSDTDQETQYF,TGTGCCAGCAGCTCGGACACGGATCAAGAGACCCAGTACTTC
TRBV7-2,-,TRBJ2-3,TRBD1,CASRRGPLTDTQYF,TGTGCCAGCCGAAGGGGGCCCCTCACAGATACGCAGTATTTT
TRBV28,few,TRBJ2-1,-,CASSPRVRDPYNEQFF,TGTGCCAGCAGTCCCCGTGTTCGGGACCCCTACAATGAGCAGTTCTTC
TRBV7-6,-,TRBJ1-5,-,CASSLGTSGVVYSNQPQHF,TGTGCCAGCAGCTTAGGGACGTCAGGGGTGGTATATAGCAATCAGCCCCAGCATTTT
TRBV7-9,-,TRBJ2-2,-,CASSALSGTNGELFF,TGTGCCAGCAGCGCCTTGTCTGGGACGAACGGGGAGCTGTTTTTT
TRBV7-9,-,TRBJ2-2,TRBD1,CASSPDREIIGELFF,TGTGCCAGCAGCCCCGACAGGGAAATCATCGGGGAGCTGTTTTTT
TRBV7-8,-,TRBJ2-5,-,CASSLETKQETQYF,TGTGCCAGCAGCCTGGAGACCAAACAAGAGACCCAGTACTTC
TRBV6-1,-,TRBJ1-6,TRBD1,CASSPDRKSYNSPLHF,TGTGCCAGCAGTCCGGACAGGAAATCCTATAATTCACCCCTCCACTTT
TRBV7-9,-,TRBJ2-3,TRBD1,CASIRPGQGRDTQYF,TGTGCCAGCATCCGACCGGGACAGGGGAGAGATACGCAGTATTTT
TRBV7-8,few,TRBJ2-5,TRBD2,CASSSLYRDYQLLRGQETQYF,TGTGCCAGCAGCTCTTTATACCGGGACTACCAGCTCCTGCGCGGTCAAGAGACCCAGTACTTC
TRBV6-8,-,TRBJ1-4,-,CASRHTGFATNEKLFF,TGTGCCAGCAGACACACGGGCTTTGCAACTAATGAAAAACTGTTTTTT
TRBV15,-,TRBJ2-3,TRBD2,CVTSRDYWAGGQASTDTQYF,TGTGTCACCAGCAGAGATTATTGGGCGGGGGGCCAAGCTAGCACAGATACGCAGTATTTT
TRBV19,once,TRBJ2-2,-,CASSIRTPHTGELFF,TGTGCCAGTAGTATAAGGACTCCCCACACCGGGGAGCTGTTTTTT
TRBV7-6,-,TRBJ2-5,TRBD2,CASSLGGLAGEETQYF,TGTGCCAGCAGCTTAGGGGGACTAGCGGGGGAAGAGACCCAGTACTTC
TRBV5-4,once,TRBJ1-6,-,CASSLYPGLGDLALHF,TGTGCCAGCAGCTTGTACCCCGGTCTGGGGGATCTGGCCCTCCACTTT
TRBV4-2,many,TRBJ2-5,-,CASSQYLSEGGGFVTQYF,TGTGCCAGCAGCCAATACCTCTCAGAGGGAGGGGGGTTTGTGACCCAGTACTTC
TRBV20-1,many,TRBJ1-1,-,CSARRRAGVMNTEAFF,TGCAGTGCTAGGAGACGGGCAGGAGTCATGAACACTGAAGCTTTCTTT
TRBV7-9,-,TRBJ1-1,-,CASRSARTEAFF,TGTGCCAGCAGGTCCGCTAGGACTGAAGCTTTCTTT
TRBV28,few,TRBJ2-3,TRBD1,CASSLRTGASWRGTTDTQYF,TGTGCCAGCAGTTTACGGACAGGGGCCAGTTGGCGGGGTACCACAGATACGCAGTATTTT
TRBV7-3,few,TRBJ1-1,TRBD1,CASSSTGGWDTEAFF,TGTGCCAGCAGCTCCACAGGGGGCTGGGACACTGAAGCTTTCTTT
TRBV29-1,-,TRBJ1-1,TRBD1,CSVPTGGASTEAFF,TGCAGCGTACCCACAGGGGGCGCGAGCACTGAAGCTTTCTTT
TRBV5-5,few,TRBJ2-7,-,CASSLLPSGDGSYEQYF,TGTGCCAGCAGCTTGCTTCCTAGTGGAGATGGGTCCTACGAGCAGTACTTC
TRBV18,-,TRBJ1-2,-,CASSPRTASTPLDYGYTF,TGTGCCAGCTCACCACGGACAGCTTCCACCCCTCTTGACTATGGCTACACCTTC
TRBV15,-,TRBJ2-7,-,CATSPAGVEQYF,TGTGCCACCAGCCCAGCCGGGGTTGAGCAGTACTTC
TRBV7-8,-,TRBJ2-7,-,CASTTVGYEQYF,TGTGCCAGCACGACAGTAGGCTACGAGCAGTACTTC
TRBV7-9,few,TRBJ2-6,TRBD1,CASSEDSRDREPGANVLTF,TGTGCCAGCAGCGAAGATTCGCGGGACAGGGAACCTGGGGCCAACGTCCTGACTTTC
TRBV27,-,TRBJ1-6,-,CANKRPGGDSYNSPLHF,TGTGCCAACAAGAGACCCGGGGGTGACTCCTATAATTCACCCCTCCACTTT
TRBV12-3/TRBV12-4,few,TRBJ2-1,TRBD2,CASSPPGLAGDEQFF,TGTGCCAGCAGCCCCCCAGGACTAGCGGGGGATGAGCAGTTCTTC
TRBV7-6,-,TRBJ2-4,TRBD1,CASSYREGAAKNIQYF,TGTGCCAGCAGCTACCGTGAGGGGGCAGCCAAAAACATTCAGTACTTC
TRBV9,-,TRBJ2-5,-,CASSVEGTRRETQYF,TGTGCCAGCAGCGTAGAAGGGACACGGAGGGAGACCCAGTACTTC
TRBV4-1,once,TRBJ2-1,-,CASSQVSLGRGGYNEQFF,TGCGCCAGCAGCCAAGTTTCCCTGGGGAGGGGGGGCTACAATGAGCAGTTCTTC
TRBV7-9,-,TRBJ2-4,-,CASSLDGPAKNIQYF,TGTGCCAGCAGCTTAGATGGTCCTGCCAAAAACATTCAGTACTTC
TRBV6-2/TRBV6-3,-,TRBJ2-1,TRBD1,CASSKTEPQGANEQFF,TGTGCCAGCAGCAAGACAGAACCCCAGGGGGCCAATGAGCAGTTCTTC
TRBV7-9,few,TRBJ2-5,-,CASSLLGTASQETQYF,TGTGCCAGCAGCTTATTAGGTACAGCTTCCCAAGAGACCCAGTACTTC
TRBV27,few,TRBJ2-5,-,CASSHPSLETQYF,TGTGCCAGCAGTCATCCCAGCCTGGAGACCCAGTACTTC
TRBV4-1,-,TRBJ2-3,TRBD2,CASSQEGSGGSTDTQYF,TGCGCCAGCAGCCAAGAGGGGAGCGGGGGGAGCACAGATACGCAGTATTTT
TRBV6-5,few,TRBJ2-5,-,CASSYGAGETQYF,TGTGCCAGCAGTTACGGTGCAGGGGAGACCCAGTACTTC
TRBV3-1,-,TRBJ2-2,TRBD2,CASTKERGGNTGELFF,TGTGCCAGCACCAAGGAGCGGGGGGGAAACACCGGGGAGCTGTTTTTT
TRBV5-6,-,TRBJ2-1,-,CASSRDGGFYEQFF,TGTGCCAGCAGCCGAGACGGGGGATTCTATGAGCAGTTCTTC
TRBV7-9,-,TRBJ2-2,-,CAKHTNTGELFF,TGTGCCAAGCACACGAACACCGGGGAGCTGTTTTTT
TRBV7-6,many,TRBJ2-3,-,CASSFLTGDFPDTQYF,TGTGCCAGCAGCTTTCTAACAGGGGACTTCCCAGATACGCAGTATTTT
TRBV20-1,few,TRBJ1-1,-,CSASPTVYTEAFF,TGCAGTGCTAGTCCGACAGTTTACACTGAAGCTTTCTTT
TRBV12-3/TRBV12-4,-,TRBJ1-2,-,CASSHSGFDGYGYTF,TGTGCCAGCAGTCATTCAGGGTTCGATGGCTATGGCTACACCTTC
TRBV7-6,many,TRBJ1-4,TRBD1,CASRQDRDGRTNEKLFF,TGTGCCAGCAGACAGGACAGGGATGGTCGAACTAATGAAAAACTGTTTTTT
TRBV27,few,TRBJ2-1,TRBD1,CATSGQSYNEQFF,TGTGCCACCTCGGGACAGTCATACAATGAGCAGTTCTTC
TRBV7-6,-,TRBJ1-1,-,CASSLAPSDTEAFF,TGTGCCAGCAGCTTAGCCCCGTCGGACACTGAAGCTTTCTTT
TRBV7-9,-,TRBJ2-7,-,CASSPQGRGEQYF,TGTGCCAGCAGCCCACAGGGGAGGGGCGAGCAGTACTTC
TRBV19,few,TRBJ1-4,-,CASSIRDTSNEKLFF,TGTGCCAGTAGTATCCGGGACACCTCAAATGAAAAACTGTTTTTT
TRBV6-2/TRBV6-3,-,TRBJ2-2,-,CASSYFPDGELFF,TGTGCCAGCAGTTACTTCCCGGACGGGGAGCTGTTTTTT
TRBV7-9,many,TRBJ2-2,-,CASSFDPGTGELFF,TGTGCCAGCAGCTTCGACCCGGGCACCGGGGAGCTGTTTTTT
TRBV27,-,TRBJ2-3,-,CASSVIGGSADTQYF,TGTGCCAGCAGTGTTATTGGGGGCTCGGCGGATACGCAGTATTTT